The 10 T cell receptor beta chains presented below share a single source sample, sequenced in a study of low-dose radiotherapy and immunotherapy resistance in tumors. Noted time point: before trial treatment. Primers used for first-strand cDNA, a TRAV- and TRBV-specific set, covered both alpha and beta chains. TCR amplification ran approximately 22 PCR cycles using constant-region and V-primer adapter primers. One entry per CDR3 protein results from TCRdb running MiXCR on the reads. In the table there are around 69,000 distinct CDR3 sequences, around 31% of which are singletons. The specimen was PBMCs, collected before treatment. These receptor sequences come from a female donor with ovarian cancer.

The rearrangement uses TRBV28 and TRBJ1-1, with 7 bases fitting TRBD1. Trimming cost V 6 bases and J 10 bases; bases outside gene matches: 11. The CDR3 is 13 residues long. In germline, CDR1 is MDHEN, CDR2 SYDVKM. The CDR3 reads CASRPGQIPRAFF. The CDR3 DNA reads TGTGCCAGCAGGCCGGGACAGATCCCTCGAGCTTTCTTT.

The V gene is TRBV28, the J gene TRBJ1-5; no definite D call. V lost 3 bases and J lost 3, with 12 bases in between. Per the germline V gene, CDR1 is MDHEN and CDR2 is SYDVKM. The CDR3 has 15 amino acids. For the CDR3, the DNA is TGTGCCAGCAGTTTTTTTTTACAGTCCAATCAGCCCCAGCATTTT. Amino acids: CASSFFLQSNQPQHF.

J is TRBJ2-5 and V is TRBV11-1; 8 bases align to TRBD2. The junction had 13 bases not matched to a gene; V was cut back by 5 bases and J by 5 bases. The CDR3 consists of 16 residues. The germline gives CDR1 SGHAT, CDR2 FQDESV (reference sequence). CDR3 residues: CASSPRGANRHETQYF. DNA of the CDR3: TGTGCCAGCAGCCCGCGGGGGGCCAACCGCCACGAGACCCAGTACTTC.

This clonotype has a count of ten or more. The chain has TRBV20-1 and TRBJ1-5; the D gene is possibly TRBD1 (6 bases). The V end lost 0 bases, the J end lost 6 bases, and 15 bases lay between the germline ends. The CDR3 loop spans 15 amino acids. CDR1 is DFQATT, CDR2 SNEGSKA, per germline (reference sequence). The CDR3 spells CSAREPRGGVQPQHF. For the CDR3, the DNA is TGCAGTGCTAGAGAACCCAGGGGAGGGGTTCAGCCCCAGCATTTT.

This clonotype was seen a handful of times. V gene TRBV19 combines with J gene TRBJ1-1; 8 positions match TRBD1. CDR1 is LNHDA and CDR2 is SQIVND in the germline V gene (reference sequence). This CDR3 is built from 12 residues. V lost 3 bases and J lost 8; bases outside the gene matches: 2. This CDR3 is CASSITGGEAFF. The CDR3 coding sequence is TGTGCCAGTAGTATTACAGGGGGAGAAGCTTTCTTT.

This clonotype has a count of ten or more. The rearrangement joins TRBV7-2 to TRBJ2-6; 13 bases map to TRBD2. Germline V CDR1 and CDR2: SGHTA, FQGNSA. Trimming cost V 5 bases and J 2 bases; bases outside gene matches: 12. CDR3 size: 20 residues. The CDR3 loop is CASSPRLLAGGETGANVLTF. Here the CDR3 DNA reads TGTGCCAGCAGCCCGCGATTACTAGCGGGGGGGGAGACTGGGGCCAACGTCCTGACTTTC.

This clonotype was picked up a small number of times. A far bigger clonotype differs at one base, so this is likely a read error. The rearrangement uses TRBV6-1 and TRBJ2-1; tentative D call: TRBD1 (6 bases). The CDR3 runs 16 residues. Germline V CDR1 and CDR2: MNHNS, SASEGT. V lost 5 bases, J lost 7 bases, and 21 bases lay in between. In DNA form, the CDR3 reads TGTGCCAGCAGTCCTCCGGTTGGGACACCTTGGAATGAGCAGTTCTTC. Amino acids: CASSPPVGTPWNEQFF.

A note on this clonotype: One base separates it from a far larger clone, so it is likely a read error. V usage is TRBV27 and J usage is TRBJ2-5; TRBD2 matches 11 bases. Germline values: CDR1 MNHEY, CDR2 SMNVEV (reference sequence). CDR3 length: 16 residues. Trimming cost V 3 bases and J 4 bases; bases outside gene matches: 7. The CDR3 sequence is CASSLETSGVRETQYF. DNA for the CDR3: TGTGCCAGCAGTTTGGAGACTAGCGGGGTTCGAGAGACCCAGTACTTC.

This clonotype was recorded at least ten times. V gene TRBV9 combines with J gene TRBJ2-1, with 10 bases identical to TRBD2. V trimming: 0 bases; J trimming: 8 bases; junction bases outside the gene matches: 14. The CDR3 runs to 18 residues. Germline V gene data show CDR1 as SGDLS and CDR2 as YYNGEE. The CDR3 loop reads CASSVASFGTSVGHEQFF. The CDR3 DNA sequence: TGTGCCAGCAGCGTAGCCAGCTTCGGGACTAGCGTAGGACATGAGCAGTTCTTC.

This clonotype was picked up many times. The CDR3 sequence is CASSRWTSGGAGPGELFF. CDR3 DNA sequence: TGCGCCAGCAGCCGCTGGACTAGCGGGGGGGCCGGTCCCGGGGAGCTGTTTTTT. The chain is built from TRBV5-1 and TRBJ2-2; 15 positions agree with TRBD2. J was trimmed by 6 bases and V by 4 bases; bases with no gene match: 10. This CDR3 is built from 18 residues. In germline, CDR1 is SGHRS, CDR2 YFSETQ.